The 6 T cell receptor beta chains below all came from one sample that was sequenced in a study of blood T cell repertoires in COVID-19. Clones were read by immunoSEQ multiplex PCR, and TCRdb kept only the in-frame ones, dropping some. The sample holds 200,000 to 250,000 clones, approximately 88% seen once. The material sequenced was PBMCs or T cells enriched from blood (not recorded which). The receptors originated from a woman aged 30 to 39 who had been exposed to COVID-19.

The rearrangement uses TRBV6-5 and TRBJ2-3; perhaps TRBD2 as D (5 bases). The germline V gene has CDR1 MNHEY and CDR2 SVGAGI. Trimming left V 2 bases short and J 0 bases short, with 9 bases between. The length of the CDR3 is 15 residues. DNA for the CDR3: TGTGCCAGCAGTTACATCGGCGGGAGCACAGATACGCAGTATTTT. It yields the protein CASSYIGGSTDTQYF.

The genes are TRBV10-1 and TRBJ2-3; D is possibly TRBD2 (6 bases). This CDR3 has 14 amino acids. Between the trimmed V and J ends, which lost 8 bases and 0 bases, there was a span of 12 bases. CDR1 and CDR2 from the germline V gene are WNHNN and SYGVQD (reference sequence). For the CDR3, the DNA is TGCGCCAGCGGGGACGGGAGAAGCACAGATACGCAGTATTTT. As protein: CASGDGRSTDTQYF.

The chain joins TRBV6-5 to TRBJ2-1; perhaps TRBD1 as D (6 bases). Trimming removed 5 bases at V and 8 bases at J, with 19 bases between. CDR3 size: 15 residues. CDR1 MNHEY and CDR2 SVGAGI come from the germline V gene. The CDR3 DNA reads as TGTGCCAGCAGTCTACTGGGGGCTTCTAGGGATGAGCAGTTCTTC. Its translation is CASSLLGASRDEQFF.

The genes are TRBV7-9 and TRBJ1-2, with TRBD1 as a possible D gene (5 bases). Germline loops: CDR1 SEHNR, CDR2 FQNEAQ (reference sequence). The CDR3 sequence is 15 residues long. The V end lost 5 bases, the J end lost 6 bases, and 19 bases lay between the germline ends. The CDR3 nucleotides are TGTGCCAGCAGCCCCCCCGGCAGGGAAGGGAATGGCTACACCTTC. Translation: CASSPPGREGNGYTF.

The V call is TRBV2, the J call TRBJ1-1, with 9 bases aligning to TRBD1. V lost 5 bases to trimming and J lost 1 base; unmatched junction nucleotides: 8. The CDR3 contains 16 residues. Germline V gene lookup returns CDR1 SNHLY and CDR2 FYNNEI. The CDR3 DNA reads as TGTGCCAGCAGTCCCGGGACAGGGTCCGCGAACACTGAAGCTTTCTTT. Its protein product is CASSPGTGSANTEAFF.

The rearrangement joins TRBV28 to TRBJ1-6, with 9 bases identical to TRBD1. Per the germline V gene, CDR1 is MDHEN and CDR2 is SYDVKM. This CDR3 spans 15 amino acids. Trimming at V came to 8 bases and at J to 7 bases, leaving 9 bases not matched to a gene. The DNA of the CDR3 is TGTGCCAGCGTAACCCAACAGGGGGCAAATTCACCCCTCCACTTT. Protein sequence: CASVTQQGANSPLHF.